This paragraph reports one T cell receptor (beta chain). Its matching antigen is unknown. How the authors handled the data: Building a distant-metastasis classifier for papillary thyroid cancer drew on CDR3 differences across clinicopathological groups. TCRdb re-called clones from the PCR reads using MiXCR. The V and J calls and clone size are TCRdb's, not the authors'. The sample has about 4,700 clones, 30% to 40% seen once. Each patient went into thyroid surgery without having received any treatment. The data originate from a study of metastatic and nonmetastatic thyroid tumors. Study at large: From malignant and benign thyroid patients, repertoires in blood and in tumor or nodule tissue were compared.

Study-level results: Patients with malignant thyroid tumors reportedly had significantly higher TCR beta diversity than those with benign nodules, in blood and tumor.

The sample comprised adjacent normal tissue. The sequence was collected from a male donor with papillary thyroid cancer or a benign thyroid nodule (not recorded which). Some clones in this sample may be carry-over from other donors' samples.

CDR3 nucleotide sequence: TGTGCCAGCAGTTTATACACAGGGATTAATTCACCCCTCCACTTT. It encodes CASSLYTGINSPLHF. This chain connects TRBV27 to TRBJ1-6; a weak D match, TRBD1 (6 bases). The CDR3 extends over 15 amino acids. The V end lost 1 base, the J end lost 6 bases, and 10 bases lay between the germline ends. Germline lookup yields CDR1 MNHEY and CDR2 SMNVEV (reference sequence).